What follows are 2 T cell receptor beta chains derived from one specimen sequenced in a study of blood T cell repertoires in COVID-19. The data were produced by immunoSEQ multiplex PCR, yet TCRdb's version contains in-frame clones alone and is incomplete. The sample has 110,000 or so clones; over 75% are singletons. The sample taken for sequencing was peripheral blood. The source is a man aged 50 to 59 with acute or convalescent COVID-19.

This clone showed up just a few times. The chain has TRBV5-1 and TRBJ2-3, with 13 bases that match TRBD2. The CDR3 totals 16 residues. Per germline, CDR1 SGHRS and CDR2 YFSETQ. Unmatched junction bases numbered 3, after V lost 3 bases and J lost 2 bases. The CDR3 bases are TGCGCCAGCAGCTCCGGGACTAGCGGGGACACAGATACGCAGTATTTT. As protein: CASSSGTSGDTDTQYF.

This chain uses TRBV7-9 with TRBJ1-2; 8 bases fit TRBD1. The CDR3 sequence is 15 residues long. Germline trimming cut 1 base from V and 2 bases from J; bases unmatched to any gene: 3. The germline gives CDR1 SEHNR, CDR2 FQNEAQ (reference sequence). The DNA for the CDR3 is TGTGCCAGCAGCTTAGGTACAGGGGGGAACTATGGCTACACCTTC. Translation: CASSLGTGGNYGYTF.